This T cell receptor beta chain was observed in a study of beta chain features in type 1 diabetes (dated by TCRdb to about 2018). Concerning the study at large: Mean age, gender distribution, total cell number and subset yield did not differ between patients and healthy donors. A total of 85 million to 140 million sorted cells were examined across all samples, and the number of cells per subset was strongly correlated with RNA yield. The study compared TCRB repertoires of sorted circulating CD4+ T cell subsets between recently diagnosed type 1 diabetes patients and matched healthy donors. Regulatory and stem cell-like memory subsets were obtained from only 8 patients and about 8 healthy donors, while naive and central memory subsets were obtained from all 30 or so donors. Paper-wide results and their limitations: Because cDNA rather than genomic DNA was sequenced, highly expressing activated cells could have been over-represented, although no difference in activation and CD3 levels was found between groups. Naive, central memory and regulatory TCRB repertoires appeared more similar among patients than among healthy donors. Because small numbers of individuals were included in the HLA sub-analyses, any influence of HLA type on TCRB rearrangement was left unresolved. PCR might favor shorter templates, but patient and control samples were amplified and corrected together, so any skew would affect both groups equally. Fewer insertions and more nucleotide deletions at VDJ recombination sites were observed in patients with type 1 diabetes, implying thymic rearrangement abnormalities. Type 1 diabetes patients showed a moderate but significant shortening of TCRB CDR3 length in all four CD4+ subsets.

This clone was detected only a few times. Its antigen has not been determined. The input lacks base qualities; no much larger clone sits a single base away. The CDR3 spans 16 residues, from the cysteine through the phenylalanine. Solely the CDR3 DNA is kept, with 48 bases framed from the first base. The V end gives up 6 bases and the J end 4 bases, leaving 12 bases in the junction not matched to a gene. CDR1 MDHEN and CDR2 SYDVKM are derived from the germline V gene. From each donor, a single peripheral blood sample of about 116 mL on average was drawn into heparinised tubes. A BD FACSAria II and a panel including CD45RO, CCR7, CD25, CD127, CD95 and CD27 were used to sort naive, central memory, regulatory and stem cell-like memory CD4+ T cells. Purity was above 95% for every sorted population. Right away, PBMCs were isolated by Lymphoprep density gradient centrifugation and were stained directly, with no culture step. To minimize batch effects, samples were stained and sorted in pairs, one healthy donor with one patient per experiment.

All of the isolated RNA was reverse transcribed with the High Capacity cDNA Reverse Transcription Kit, so expressed TCRB transcripts were sequenced. Naive, central memory and regulatory T cell samples underwent deep immunoSEQ sequencing, averaging roughly 3.4 million total reads per sample. Sorted cells were lysed in RLT buffer and RNA was extracted with DNase-treated RNeasy Micro or Mini kits, depending on cell number. To prevent cross-contamination, each cell subset was processed individually, whereas patient and healthy donor samples were processed jointly. TCRB sequences were amplified from cDNA with the immunoSEQ multiplex PCR, producing 87-bp fragments spanning the CDR3 region. Sequencing of the amplicons was performed on the Illumina HiSeq platform. The paper's processing steps were these. Synthetic template baselines were used to correct PCR bias computationally, reads within Hamming distance 2 were collapsed together, and singletons that could not be merged were discarded. Reads were aligned to IMGT to assign V, D and J genes, CDR3 length, and insertions or deletions at six rearrangement sites. Clonotype counts were normalized to sorted cell number within each subset before computing true diversity and Gini coefficients with the tcR R package. Repertoire sharing was quantified using the overlap coefficient calculated on TCRB nucleotide sequences. Out-of-frame TCRB sequences from naive cells were analyzed as a proxy for the pre-selection repertoire. Not all clones reach the TCRdb copy of this immuneACCESS table, which keeps in-frame sequences only. Checked studies attribute under half of the gap to unresolved V genes and leave the rest unexplained. For V, J and clone size, that table is used; D and trimming come from the DNA. The sample data list hundreds of thousands of clones, and 15% of these were observed just once. The top ten clonotypes cover about 0.086% of the sample.

This receptor was taken from a man aged 18 to 35 in good health. The chain was built from TRBV28 and TRBJ2-3; TRBD1 agrees with 8 junctional bases. The specimen was naive CD4+ T cells from blood. This specimen's cell subset or site label, per the study, means: true naive CD4+ T cells. The CDR3 sequence is CASRNGQGSSSDTQYF. The nucleotides read TGTGCCAGCAGAAATGGACAGGGTTCCTCGTCAGATACGCAGTATTTT.